The 11 T cell receptor beta chains in this list originate from one sample, sequenced in a study of control samples from healthy donors and cancer patients. Sequencing used immunoSEQ multiplex PCR; TCRdb keeps in-frame clones, though not all of them. Here the sample spans 75,000 to 95,000 clones, just over 90% being singletons. Sequences were obtained from blood. The receptors originated from a woman aged 18-30 years in good health.

The gene calls are TRBV2 and TRBJ2-7; a weak D match, TRBD2 (5 bases). CDR3 length equals 12 residues. Germline CDR1 SNHLY, CDR2 FYNNEI. V was clipped by 10 bases and J by 3 bases, with 13 bases between them. CDR3: CATARDGYEQYF. CDR3 DNA sequence: TGTGCCACCGCCCGGGATGGCTACGAGCAGTACTTC.

This rearrangement joins TRBV10-3 to TRBJ2-1; 8 nucleotides agree with TRBD2. There are 14 residues in the CDR3. Germline trimming cut 8 bases from V and 5 bases from J; bases unmatched to any gene: 8. Germline V gene lookup returns CDR1 ENHRY and CDR2 SYGVKD. DNA of the CDR3: TGTGCCATCCAGTCCCAGCGGGGGAACAATGAGCAGTTCTTC. As protein: CAIQSQRGNNEQFF.

V is TRBV27 and J is TRBJ1-1; no clear D gene. The CDR3 runs to 12 residues. V lost 7 bases and J lost 4, with 10 bases in between. Germline assignment: CDR1 MNHEY and CDR2 SMNVEV (reference sequence). CDR3 region: CASNDGLTEAFF. In DNA form, the CDR3 reads TGTGCCAGCAATGACGGACTCACTGAAGCTTTCTTT.

The rearrangement links TRBV3-1 (or the pseudogene TRBV3-2) to TRBJ1-1; D remains ambiguous. Deletions cut 3 bases from V and 3 bases from J, with 11 bases between. The germline V gene encodes CDR1 LGHDT and CDR2 YNNKEL (reference sequence). This CDR3 is 14 amino acids long. The CDR3 DNA sequence: TGTGCCAGCAGCCAGACCGGGCGGGACACTGAAGCTTTCTTT. Residues: CASSQTGRDTEAFF.

CDR3 loop: CASSLKRGEAYEQYF. CDR3 nucleotide sequence: TGTGCCAGCAGTCTAAAGCGGGGGGAAGCCTACGAGCAGTACTTC. The chain links TRBV2 to TRBJ2-7; 9 bases line up with TRBD2. CDR1 and CDR2 (germline): SNHLY, FYNNEI. This CDR3 is 15 amino acids long. V lost 5 bases and J lost 2; bases outside the gene matches: 7.

The chain combines TRBV4-1 with TRBJ1-2; tentative D call: TRBD1 (6 bases). Trimming cost V 0 bases and J 2 bases, with 7 bases left between them. Germline V lookup: CDR1 MGHRA, CDR2 YSYEKL. The CDR3 extends over 14 amino acids. The CDR3 is CASSQDQGNYGYTF. CDR3 bases: TGCGCCAGCAGCCAAGATCAGGGGAACTATGGCTACACCTTC.

The chain uses TRBV6-6 and TRBJ1-2, with a weak D call TRBD1 (5 bases). Per the germline V gene, CDR1 is MNHNY and CDR2 is SVGAGI (reference sequence). V was clipped by 5 bases and J by 2 bases, with 21 bases between them. The CDR3 is made up of 17 amino acids. CDR3 DNA: TGTGCCAGCAGTCCCTCAGACAGTAACCTCCACAACTATGGCTACACCTTC. Amino acid sequence: CASSPSDSNLHNYGYTF.

The chain uses TRBV9 and TRBJ2-7, with D hard to call. The germline V gene encodes CDR1 SGDLS and CDR2 YYNGEE. V was pared by 4 bases and J by 1 base, with 9 bases between. This CDR3 has 13 amino acids. The CDR3 here is CASSLDLSYEQYF. The CDR3 DNA reads as TGTGCCAGCAGCCTCGATCTTTCCTACGAGCAGTACTTC.

The chain recombines TRBV27 with TRBJ2-7, with D possibly being TRBD1 or TRBD2 (5 bases each). CDR3 length: 15 amino acids. Per the germline V gene, CDR1 is MNHEY and CDR2 is SMNVEV (reference sequence). Trimming left V 3 bases short and J 0 bases short, with 12 bases between. The CDR3 loop is CASSFGRDPSYEQYF. As DNA, the CDR3 is TGTGCCAGCAGTTTCGGTAGGGACCCCTCCTACGAGCAGTACTTC.

The chain recombines TRBV9 with TRBJ1-2, with unresolved D. The CDR3 extends over 19 amino acids. Germline V lookup: CDR1 SGDLS, CDR2 YYNGEE. V lost 6 bases, J lost 8 bases, and 35 bases lay in between. DNA of the CDR3: TGTGCCAGCACCACCCTAGGGCCGGTGCGACCCCACCTTATTGAGGGCTACACCTTC. Amino acids: CASTTLGPVRPHLIEGYTF.

This rearrangement joins TRBV7-9 to TRBJ2-1; no firm D call. Germline V lookup: CDR1 SEHNR, CDR2 FQNEAQ (reference sequence). CDR3 length equals 12 residues. Trimming left V 5 bases short and J 5 bases short, with 7 bases between. The DNA for the CDR3 is TGTGCCAGCAGCCCACGACACAATGAGCAGTTCTTC. It yields the protein CASSPRHNEQFF. Looking up the rest from reference TRBV7-9 and TRBJ2-1 gives the full variable domain: DTGVSQNPRHKITKRGQNVTFRCDPISEHNRLYWYRQTLGQGPEFLTYFQNEAQLEKSRLLSDRFSAERPKGSFSTLEIQRTEQGDSAMYLCASSPRHNEQFFGPGTRLTVL.